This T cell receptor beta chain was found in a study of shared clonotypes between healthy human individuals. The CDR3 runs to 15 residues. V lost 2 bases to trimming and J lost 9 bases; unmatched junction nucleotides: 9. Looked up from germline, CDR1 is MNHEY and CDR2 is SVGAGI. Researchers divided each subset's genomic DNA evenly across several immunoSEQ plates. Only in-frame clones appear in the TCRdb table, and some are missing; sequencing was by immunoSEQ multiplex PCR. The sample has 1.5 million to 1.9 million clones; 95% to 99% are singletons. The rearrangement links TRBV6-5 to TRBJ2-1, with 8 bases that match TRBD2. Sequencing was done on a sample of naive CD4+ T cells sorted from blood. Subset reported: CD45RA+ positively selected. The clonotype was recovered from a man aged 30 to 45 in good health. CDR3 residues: CASSYDQLAGTEQFF. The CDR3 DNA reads TGTGCCAGCAGTTACGATCAGCTAGCGGGCACTGAGCAGTTCTTC.